Sequencing of this TCR beta chain was carried out in a study of blood T cell repertoires in COVID-19. Study in general: Whether acute or convalescent, the COVID-19 samples came from the United States, Italy and Spain.

Authors' data handling: Amplifying reference gene primers gave estimates of nucleated cell counts. TCRdb's copy holds only in-frame clones and misses some; the assay was immunoSEQ multiplex PCR. The V and J calls and clone size were taken over from that table, and D and trimming were inferred from the DNA. The table has about 370,000 clones, about 90% seen once. Followed longitudinally, the Seattle patients had been enrolled during active infection. With 8 bases removed from V and 1 base from J, the gap between germline ends came to 11 bases. This CDR3 is built from 13 residues. Germline V gene sequence: CDR1 MNHEY, CDR2 SVGAGI.

The clonotype originates from a woman aged 25 to 39 with COVID-19, enrolled during active disease. The genes are TRBV6-5 and TRBJ1-1, with D maybe TRBD1 (5 bases). Sequencing was performed on peripheral blood. The CDR3 DNA sequence: TGTGCCAGCGGTAGACAGACGAACACTGAAGCTTTCTTT. Protein product: CASGRQTNTEAFF.